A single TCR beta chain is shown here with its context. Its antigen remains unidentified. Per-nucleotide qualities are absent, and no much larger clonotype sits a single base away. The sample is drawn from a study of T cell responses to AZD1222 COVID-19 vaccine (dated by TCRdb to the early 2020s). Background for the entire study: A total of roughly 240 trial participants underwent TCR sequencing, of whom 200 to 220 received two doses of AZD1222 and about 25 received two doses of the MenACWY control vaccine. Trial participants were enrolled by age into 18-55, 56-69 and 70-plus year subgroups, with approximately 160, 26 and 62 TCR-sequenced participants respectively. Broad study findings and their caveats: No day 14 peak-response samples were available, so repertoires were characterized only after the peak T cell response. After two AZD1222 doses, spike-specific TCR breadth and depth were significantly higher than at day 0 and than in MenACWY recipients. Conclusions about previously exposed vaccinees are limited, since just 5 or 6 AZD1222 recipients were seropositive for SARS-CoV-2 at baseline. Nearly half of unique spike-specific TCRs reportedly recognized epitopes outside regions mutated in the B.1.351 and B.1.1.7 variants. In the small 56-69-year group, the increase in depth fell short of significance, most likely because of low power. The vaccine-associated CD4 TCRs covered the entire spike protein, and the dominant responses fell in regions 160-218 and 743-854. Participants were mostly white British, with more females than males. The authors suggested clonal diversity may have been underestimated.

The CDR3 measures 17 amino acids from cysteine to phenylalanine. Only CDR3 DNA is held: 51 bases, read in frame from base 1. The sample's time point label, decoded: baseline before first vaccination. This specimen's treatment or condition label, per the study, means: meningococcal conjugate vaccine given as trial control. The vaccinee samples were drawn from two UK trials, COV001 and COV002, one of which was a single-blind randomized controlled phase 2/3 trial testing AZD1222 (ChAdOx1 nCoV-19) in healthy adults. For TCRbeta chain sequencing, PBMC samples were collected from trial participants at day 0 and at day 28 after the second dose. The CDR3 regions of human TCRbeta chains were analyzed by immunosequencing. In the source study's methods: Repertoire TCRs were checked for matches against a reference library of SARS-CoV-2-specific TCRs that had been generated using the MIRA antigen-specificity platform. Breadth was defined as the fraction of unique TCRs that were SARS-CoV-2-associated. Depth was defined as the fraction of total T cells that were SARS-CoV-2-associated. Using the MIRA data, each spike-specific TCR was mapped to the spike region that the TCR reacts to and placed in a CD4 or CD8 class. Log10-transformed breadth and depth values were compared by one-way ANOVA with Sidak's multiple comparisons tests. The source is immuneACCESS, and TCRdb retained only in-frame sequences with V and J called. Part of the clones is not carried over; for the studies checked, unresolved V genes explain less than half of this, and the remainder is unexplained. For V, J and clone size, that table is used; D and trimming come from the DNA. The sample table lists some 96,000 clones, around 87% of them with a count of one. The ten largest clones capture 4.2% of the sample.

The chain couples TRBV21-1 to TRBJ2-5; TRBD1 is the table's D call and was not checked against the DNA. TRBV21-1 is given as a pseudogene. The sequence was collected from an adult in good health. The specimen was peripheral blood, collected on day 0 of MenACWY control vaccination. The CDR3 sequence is CASSKSRGDRGRETQYF. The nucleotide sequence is TGTGCCAGCAGCAAATCGCGAGGAGACAGGGGAAGAGAGACCCAGTACTTC.